These T cell receptor beta chains were read from a single sample in a study of T-cell reconstitution after alpha-beta-depleted transplantation in children. MiXCR, applied by TCRdb to the PCR reads, yields one record per CDR3 protein. In the table there are about 830,000 distinct CDR3 sequences, about 16% of which are singletons. The sequencing used PBMCs, mostly from graft donor cells, collected 360 days after TCRalphabeta/CD19-depleted stem cell transplant. The origin of the receptors is a male patient younger than 18 who had a stem cell transplant for acute lymphoblastic leukemia, so the T cells may come from the graft donor. CDR3s include the opening cysteine and the closing phenylalanine or tryptophan. D genes are given only for firm matches. A row's size may be missing; if present it is once, few, many or a size class.

J | V | D | size | CDR3 | DNA
TRBJ1-5 | TRBV9 | . | many | CASSASGYSNQPQHF | TGTGCCAGCAGCGCCTCAGGGTATAGCAATCAGCCCCAGCATTTT
TRBJ2-3 | TRBV20-1 | TRBD2 | . | CSAPGLVSGRAMNTQYF | TGCAGTGCTCCGGGGCTAGTGAGCGGGAGGGCCATGAATACGCAGTATTTT
TRBJ1-1 | TRBV5-1 | TRBD1 | few | CASSLGTATGGAVTEAFF | TGCGCCAGCAGCTTGGGTACCGCGACAGGGGGCGCAGTAACTGAAGCTTTCTTT
TRBJ2-1 | TRBV5-1 | TRBD2 | few | CASRVLAESVYNEQFF | TGCGCCAGCAGAGTCCTAGCGGAGTCGGTTTACAATGAGCAGTTCTTC
TRBJ1-1 | TRBV5-1 | . | many | CASSLWVGKSEAFF | TGCGCCAGCAGCCTCTGGGTGGGGAAGTCTGAAGCTTTCTTT
TRBJ2-7 | TRBV29-1 | TRBD1 | . | CSVRSTGPYEQYF | TGCAGCGTCCGATCGACAGGGCCCTACGAGCAGTACTTC
TRBJ2-7 | TRBV7-2 | . | . | CASSFHLRPVDYEQYF | TGTGCCAGCAGCTTCCACTTGCGGCCCGTGGACTACGAGCAGTACTTC
TRBJ1-1 | TRBV9 | . | few | CASSPRTESFLAFF | TGTGCCAGCAGCCCAAGGACAGAGAGTTTTTTGGCTTTCTTT
TRBJ2-7 | TRBV12-3/TRBV12-4 | . | many | CASSSALTGYEQYF | TGTGCCAGCAGTTCGGCCCTGACAGGTTACGAGCAGTACTTC
TRBJ2-5 | TRBV20-1 | . | few | CSATGAGETQYF | TGCAGTGCTACAGGGGCCGGGGAGACCCAGTACTTC
TRBJ1-1 | TRBV10-2 | . | . | CASSDGGQTEAFF | TGCGCCAGCAGTGACGGGGGGCAGACTGAAGCTTTCTTT
TRBJ1-2 | TRBV13 | . | few | CASSLDPAGANYGYTF | TGTGCCAGCAGCCTGGACCCAGCCGGAGCTAACTATGGCTACACCTTC
TRBJ2-2 | TRBV3-1 | . | . | CASSPLGANTGELFF | TGTGCCAGCAGCCCTTTAGGAGCTAACACCGGGGAGCTGTTTTTT
TRBJ2-6 | TRBV10-1 | . | many | CASRTVSGANVLTF | TGCGCCAGCCGGACAGTCTCTGGGGCCAACGTCCTGACTTTC
TRBJ2-1 | TRBV5-6 | . | few | CASSFARVRYNEQFF | TGTGCCAGCAGCTTTGCGAGGGTAAGGTACAATGAGCAGTTCTTC
TRBJ1-4 | TRBV12-3/TRBV12-4 | . | . | CASSFVGGEKLFF | TGTGCCAGCAGTTTTGTCGGAGGTGAAAAACTGTTTTTT
TRBJ2-7 | TRBV20-1 | . | few | CSASRRKFYEQYF | TGCAGTGCTAGCCGTCGGAAGTTCTACGAGCAGTACTTC
TRBJ2-1 | TRBV7-8 | . | . | CASSLPLRFSYNEQFF | TGTGCCAGCAGCTTACCGCTCCGGTTCTCCTACAATGAGCAGTTCTTC
TRBJ2-7 | TRBV5-1 | . | few | CASSPGGLGSYEQYF | TGCGCCAGCAGCCCGGGCGGACTGGGATCCTACGAGCAGTACTTC
TRBJ2-7 | TRBV27 | . | many | CASSFTSSYEQYF | TGTGCCAGCAGTTTCACTAGCTCTTACGAGCAGTACTTC
TRBJ2-1 | TRBV2 | TRBD2 | few | CASLQGGLAGVNEQFF | TGTGCCAGCCTACAGGGAGGACTAGCGGGAGTAAATGAGCAGTTCTTC